This is a list of T cell receptor beta chains from one sample in a study of cytotoxic CD8 clonotypes in ibrutinib-treated CLL. The data were produced by immunoSEQ multiplex PCR, yet TCRdb's version contains in-frame clones alone and is incomplete. Among about 140,000 clones listed, about 84% were seen once. Source: PBMCs, taken after 36 months of ibrutinib treatment. The receptors were gathered from a human donor with chronic lymphocytic leukemia. CDR3s include the opening cysteine and the closing phenylalanine or tryptophan. A D gene is named only where the DNA matches it firmly. Rows may omit the clone size; those that give it use once, few, many or a size class.

J: TRBJ2-7
D: TRBD1
size: -
V: TRBV27
CDR3: CASSLTGGPYEQYF
DNA: TGTGCCAGCAGTCTGACAGGGGGGCCCTACGAGCAGTACTTC

J: TRBJ2-2
D: TRBD1
size: -
V: TRBV10-3
CDR3: CATKTGNRSAGELFF
DNA: TGTGCCACCAAGACAGGGAATCGGTCGGCCGGGGAGCTGTTTTTT

J: TRBJ2-7
D: TRBD1
size: -
V: TRBV9
CDR3: CASSAYTGGGYEQYF
DNA: TGTGCCAGCAGCGCCTATACAGGGGGTGGCTACGAGCAGTACTTC

J: TRBJ2-7
D: TRBD1
size: -
V: TRBV6-6
CDR3: CASSLRQGIWDYEQYF
DNA: TGTGCCAGCAGCTTGCGACAGGGAATTTGGGACTACGAGCAGTACTTC

J: TRBJ1-6
D: -
size: -
V: TRBV5-8
CDR3: CASSASGTPNSPLHF
DNA: TGTGCCAGCAGCGCCTCCGGGACACCAAATTCACCCCTCCACTTT

J: TRBJ2-5
D: -
size: -
V: TRBV18
CDR3: CASSGLSEETQYF
DNA: TGTGCCAGCTCAGGTCTAAGTGAAGAGACCCAGTACTTC

J: TRBJ2-7
D: -
size: once
V: TRBV5-6
CDR3: CASSFTGGAYEQYF
DNA: TGTGCCAGCAGCTTTACAGGGGGGGCCTACGAGCAGTACTTC

J: TRBJ1-2
D: TRBD1
size: once
V: TRBV5-6
CDR3: CASSLLGQGLYGYTF
DNA: TGTGCCAGCAGCCTCCTCGGACAGGGCCTTTATGGCTACACCTTC

J: TRBJ1-1
D: TRBD1
size: -
V: TRBV5-4
CDR3: CASSLVGTGDTEAFF
DNA: TGTGCCAGCAGCTTGGTGGGGACAGGGGACACTGAAGCTTTCTTT

J: TRBJ1-6
D: -
size: -
V: TRBV30
CDR3: CAWRGGINSPLHF
DNA: TGTGCCTGGCGGGGGGGGATTAATTCACCCCTCCACTTT

J: TRBJ2-7
D: -
size: -
V: TRBV11-2
CDR3: CASSFDYPGGSYEQYF
DNA: TGTGCCAGCAGCTTCGACTATCCTGGCGGCTCCTACGAGCAGTACTTC

J: TRBJ1-2
D: TRBD1
size: -
V: TRBV5-1
CDR3: CASSQGDRGLPFGYTF
DNA: TGCGCCAGCAGCCAAGGGGACAGGGGCCTCCCTTTTGGCTACACCTTC

J: TRBJ2-1
D: TRBD2
size: -
V: TRBV28
CDR3: CASSLGGLSYNEQFF
DNA: TGTGCCAGCAGTTTGGGGGGGTTGTCCTACAATGAGCAGTTCTTC

J: TRBJ2-1
D: TRBD2
size: -
V: TRBV6-4
CDR3: CASSPNLGLAGVSEQFF
DNA: TGTGCCAGCAGCCCCAACCTGGGACTAGCGGGAGTAAGTGAGCAGTTCTTC

J: TRBJ2-3
D: TRBD2
size: -
V: TRBV5-1
CDR3: CASSLTSGSTDTQYF
DNA: TGCGCCAGCAGCTTAACTAGCGGAAGCACAGATACGCAGTATTTT

J: TRBJ1-2
D: -
size: many
V: TRBV6-5
CDR3: CASSLDARRGYTF
DNA: TGTGCCAGCAGTCTGGACGCCCGCCGGGGCTACACCTTC

J: TRBJ1-2
D: TRBD1
size: -
V: TRBV11-2
CDR3: CASSLTGYGYTF
DNA: TGTGCCAGCAGCTTGACAGGGTATGGCTACACCTTC

J: TRBJ1-4
D: TRBD1
size: -
V: TRBV5-1
CDR3: CASSLVPDRRLATNEKLFF
DNA: TGCGCCAGCAGCTTGGTCCCGGACAGGAGACTCGCAACTAATGAAAAACTGTTTTTT

J: TRBJ2-7
D: TRBD2
size: -
V: TRBV9
CDR3: CASSVDGGGKFSEQYF
DNA: TGTGCCAGCAGCGTAGATGGCGGGGGGAAGTTTAGCGAGCAGTACTTC